One T cell receptor beta chain is described in this entry. The data originate from a study of T cell changes during pregnancy in multiple sclerosis. Measured with immunoSEQ multiplex PCR; TCRdb has only the in-frame clones, and not every one. The sample yields around 66,000 clones, around 92% seen once. The material sequenced was peripheral blood, taken in the third trimester of pregnancy. This sequence was found in a female donor in good health, enrolled as a control in a pregnancy study.

The CDR3: CASSYGAGELFF. DNA of the CDR3: TGTGCCAGCAGCTACGGGGCCGGGGAGCTGTTTTTT. V is TRBV7-9 and J is TRBJ2-2; perhaps TRBD2 as D (5 bases). Germline V gene lookup returns CDR1 SEHNR and CDR2 FQNEAQ (reference sequence). The ends were cut back, 4 bases at V and 6 bases at J, with 6 bases in the middle. CDR3 length: 12 residues. The variable domain in full, completed from reference TRBV7-9 and TRBJ2-2, reads DTGVSQNPRHKITKRGQNVTFRCDPISEHNRLYWYRQTLGQGPEFLTYFQNEAQLEKSRLLSDRFSAERPKGSFSTLEIQRTEQGDSAMYLCASSYGAGELFFGEGSRLTVL.